The source of this T cell receptor (beta chain) is a study of vaccination and CD4 T cells after COVID-19 (dated by TCRdb to 2022 to 2024). Study-level background: Every convalescent patient had a positive nasal swab PCR test for SARS-CoV-2, with mild disease in roughly ten patients and severe disease in one. The convalescent cohort comprised six males and four females, including two Hispanic individuals, seven Caucasians, two Asians and one multiracial person. Participants got two doses of the Pfizer-BioNTech BNT162b2 vaccine (n=8) or two doses of the Moderna mRNA-1273 vaccine (n=2). Post-COVID blood samples from convalescent patients were collected a median of roughly 100 days after diagnosis, with a range of about 30 to 170 days. Post-vaccine blood samples were taken a median of 72 days after the second vaccine dose, with a range of roughly 13 to 250 days. Culture stimuli were overlapping spike peptide pools from SARS-CoV-2 and from the common cold coronaviruses HCoV-NL63, HCoV-OC43 and HCoV-229E. In control cultures, a CEFX viral epitope pool was used as positive control, an HIV-1 Nef peptide pool was used as negative control, or no peptide was added. In about 11 COVID-19 convalescent patients and several infection-naive healthy vaccine recipients, the spike-specific CD4+ TCR repertoire before mRNA vaccination was compared with the repertoire after mRNA vaccination. Results and caveats for the whole study, not just this receptor: Only a relatively small number of convalescent patients were included in the study, and early timepoints following natural infection were not analyzed. An increase in the median number of SARS-CoV-2-reactive clonotypes from 20 to 25 after infection to some 40 after vaccination was observed, but the change was not found to be significant. Among the post-vaccine SARS-CoV-2-reactive clones in convalescent patients, a median about 87% showed up only after vaccination, which suggests vaccine-specific priming. Nearly all vaccine-specific clones in convalescent patients (304 of 307) were mono-reactive for SARS-CoV-2 spike rather than cross-reactive with common cold coronaviruses.

Receptor amplification or capture employed PCR. TCR sequencing of DNA from cultured CD4+ T cells used the Oncomine TCR Beta short-read assay at the Johns Hopkins FTIC core. Genomic DNA was extracted from the cultured CD4+ T cells with the QIAamp micro DNA kit. The Oncomine TCR Beta libraries from cultured CD4+ T cells were pooled using unique dual indexes and then sequenced on an Illumina iSeq 100. In the authors' own workflow: Non-productive sequences were removed, and CDR3s not starting with C, not ending with F or W, or shorter than 7 amino acids were discarded. The MANAFEST web application identified antigen-specific clonotypes by comparing peptide-stimulated wells against reference wells and other culture wells. Positive clones required FDR below 0.05, an odds ratio above 5, and productive frequency above 0.1% in at least two of three replicate wells. A clonotype counted as cross-reactive if it showed significant expansion both in the SARS-CoV-2 spike wells and in at least one common cold coronavirus spike condition. Levenshtein distances (stringdist) and unrooted phylogenetic trees (ape) in R version 3.6.1 were used to assess CDR3 homology. TCRdb cleaned the public reads at Q25 with fastp, built clones with MiXCR and kept in-frame beta chains. A single entry per CDR3 protein holds the most common genes and DNA from its merged rows. These V and J calls derive from TCRdb rather than the authors' analysis. Counted in this sample were 20,000 to 25,000 distinct CDR3 sequences; 30% to 35% of them appeared once. The ten largest clones represent about an eighth of the sample.

Measured from the cysteine to the phenylalanine, the CDR3 is 14 residues long. Only the CDR3 DNA is retained, 42 bases long and in frame from the first base. The germline V gene gives CDR1 as SGHAT and CDR2 as FQNNGV. V is pared back by 5 bases and J by 2 bases, with 12 bases lying between the germline termini. The sample's treatment or condition label is to be understood as: roughly 10-day PBMC culture with coronavirus spike peptide pools or control peptides (ViraFEST assay). The ViraFEST assay was used in the study, in which antigen-specific T cells were expanded with peptide pools and expanded clonotypes were subsequently identified by TCR sequencing. The convalescent patients' positive SARS-CoV-2 PCR tests fell between March and December 2020, which was before the Alpha, Beta and Delta variants emerged in the United States. Each well held roughly 2.2 million PBMCs cultured in IMDM containing approximately 5% human AB serum and roughly 10 IU/ml IL-2, with 10 ug/ml peptide pools added. Half of the culture medium was replaced with fresh IL-2-containing medium on days 3 and 7. Once the cells had been in culture for around nine days, the EasySep CD4+ T cell isolation kit was used to isolate CD4+ T cells by negative selection. Ficoll-Paque Plus gradient centrifugation was used to isolate PBMCs from whole blood, and the isolated PBMCs were then either used fresh or cryopreserved at -140C. Each culture condition was generally run in triplicate wells.

A single count supports this clonotype. The target of this receptor is not known. No base-level quality is on record; no much larger clone is a single base apart. A single read counts as weak evidence. The rearranged segments are TRBV11-2 and TRBJ2-5, and the D gene may be TRBD1, 8 bases matching. What was sequenced was cultured CD4+ T cells from blood. This clonotype originated in a human donor with COVID-19. CDR3 protein: CASSPQGGQETQYF. The DNA sequence reads TGTGCCAGCAGCCCACAGGGGGGGCAAGAGACCCAGTACTTC.